These T cell receptor beta chains were read from a single sample in a study of blood T cell repertoires in COVID-19. Generated by immunoSEQ multiplex PCR, the TCRdb table keeps only in-frame clones and is missing some. The profile shows about 330,000 clones, around 90% of them singletons. Sequencing input: PBMCs or T cells enriched from blood (not recorded which). These receptors came from a woman aged 25 to 39 who had recovered from COVID-19. Both conserved end residues are part of each CDR3. The D gene is left open where the match is weak. Expanded clones are given a class, and other clones once, few, many or no size at all.

>-|few|TRBJ2-7|TRBV5-6
CASSRDTFSYEQYF
TGTGCCAGCAGCCGCGACACCTTCTCCTACGAGCAGTACTTC
>TRBD2|-|TRBJ2-7|TRBV7-2
CASSELAGGREQYF
TGTGCCAGCAGTGAACTAGCGGGGGGGCGAGAGCAGTACTTC
>-|-|TRBJ1-5|TRBV19
CASTHGVRQPQHF
TGTGCCAGTACACACGGGGTTAGGCAGCCCCAGCATTTT
>TRBD1|-|TRBJ2-1|TRBV18
CASSRPGTGNEQFF
TGTGCCAGCTCCCGCCCCGGGACAGGGAATGAGCAGTTCTTC
>TRBD1|-|TRBJ1-1|TRBV5-1
CASSSDRAEAFF
TGCGCCAGCAGCTCCGACAGGGCTGAAGCTTTCTTT
>-|-|TRBJ2-5|TRBV24-1
CATSEAGGKETQYF
TGTGCCACCAGTGAGGCAGGGGGGAAGGAGACCCAGTACTTC
>TRBD1|-|TRBJ1-6|TRBV11-2
CASSSPTGGKNSPLHF
TGTGCCAGCAGCTCACCAACAGGGGGCAAGAATTCACCCCTCCACTTT
>-|-|TRBJ2-1|TRBV21-1
CASSKWGSSNEQFF
TGTGCCAGCAGCAAATGGGGCAGCTCAAATGAGCAGTTCTTC
>TRBD1|-|TRBJ2-7|TRBV5-1
CASSLGTGTGEQYF
TGCGCCAGCAGCTTGGGGACAGGGACGGGCGAGCAGTACTTC
>-|-|TRBJ1-3|TRBV2
CASWGDSGNTIYF
TGTGCCTCCTGGGGGGACTCTGGAAACACCATATATTTT
>TRBD1|-|TRBJ1-6|TRBV7-8
CASSLAWGPGTGANNSPLHF
TGTGCCAGCAGCTTAGCGTGGGGACCCGGGACAGGGGCGAATAATTCACCCCTCCACTTT
>-|-|TRBJ1-5|TRBV19
CASSTIHNQPQHF
TGTGCCAGTAGTACAATCCACAATCAGCCCCAGCATTTT
>TRBD1|-|TRBJ1-2|TRBV9
CASSDLQGVRGYTF
TGTGCCAGCAGTGACCTACAGGGGGTACGTGGCTACACCTTC
>TRBD1|-|TRBJ1-4|TRBV5-1
CASSLALGQTTNEKLFF
TGCGCCAGCAGCCTAGCGTTGGGACAGACAACTAATGAAAAACTGTTTTTT
>TRBD1|-|TRBJ1-6|TRBV5-1
CASSSLPGQGNSPLHF
TGCGCCAGCAGCTCACTCCCGGGACAGGGGAATTCACCCCTCCACTTT
>-|-|TRBJ1-5|TRBV27
CASSWGGNQPQHF
TGTGCCAGCAGTTGGGGAGGCAATCAGCCCCAGCATTTT
>-|-|TRBJ1-1|TRBV28
CASSLYGEAFF
TGTGCCAGCAGTTTGTACGGTGAAGCTTTCTTT
>-|-|TRBJ1-5|TRBV5-6
CASSLGGSGGQPQHF
TGTGCCAGCAGCTTGGGAGGGTCGGGGGGTCAGCCCCAGCATTTT
>TRBD1|once|TRBJ1-2|TRBV19
CASRRDSLNYGYTF
TGTGCCAGTAGACGGGACAGTTTAAACTATGGCTACACCTTC